Listed below are T cell receptor beta chains from one sample, sequenced in a study of Ad26.COV2.S vaccination and SARS-CoV-2 variants. Assay used: immunoSEQ multiplex PCR; TCRdb lists only in-frame clones, some missing. The sample carries some 370,000 clones, under 90% recorded once. Sequencing was performed on peripheral blood, taken in a trial of Ad26.COV2.S vaccine versus placebo. Receptor source: a person aged 18 to 65 who received the Ad26.COV2.S COVID-19 vaccine or a placebo. The CDR3 runs from the conserved cysteine through the conserved F or W. D genes are given only for firm matches. Expanded clones get a size class; other rows say once, few or many, or leave the size out.

D,V,size,J,CDR3,DNA
.,TRBV15,.,TRBJ2-5,CATSRVEETQYF,TGTGCCACCAGCCGAGTTGAGGAGACCCAGTACTTC
.,TRBV14,.,TRBJ1-3,CASSRGFPGNTIYF,TGTGCCAGCAGCCGGGGGTTCCCTGGAAACACCATATATTTT
TRBD1,TRBV12-5,.,TRBJ1-2,CASGPGQADGYTF,TGTGCTAGTGGCCCGGGACAGGCCGATGGCTACACCTTC
TRBD1,TRBV5-4,.,TRBJ1-3,CASSPTDYRGGNTIYF,TGTGCCAGCAGCCCGACGGATTACAGGGGGGGAAACACCATATATTTT
.,TRBV12-3/TRBV12-4,.,TRBJ2-1,CASRDYNEQFF,TGTGCCAGCAGAGATTACAATGAGCAGTTCTTC
.,TRBV21-1,.,TRBJ1-2,CASPPPILNYGYTF,TGTGCCAGCCCGCCCCCTATCTTGAACTATGGCTACACCTTC
.,TRBV3-1/TRBV3-2,few,TRBJ1-5,CASSPEGMGNQPQHF,TGTGCCAGCAGCCCAGAAGGCATGGGCAATCAGCCCCAGCATTTT
.,TRBV11-2,once,TRBJ1-2,CASSLGGGGIDYTF,TGTGCCAGCAGCTTAGGTGGCGGGGGGATAGACTACACCTTC
.,TRBV6-1,.,TRBJ2-2,CASSEISTGELFF,TGTGCCAGCAGTGAAATAAGCACCGGGGAGCTGTTTTTT
TRBD2,TRBV6-4,.,TRBJ2-3,CASSESSGGSTDTQYF,TGTGCCAGCAGTGAATCTAGCGGGGGGAGCACAGATACGCAGTATTTT
.,TRBV5-1,.,TRBJ2-5,CASSLSATAGTQYF,TGCGCCAGCAGCTTGTCGGCAACAGCAGGGACCCAGTACTTC
.,TRBV19,.,TRBJ2-5,CASSQTQLLYF,TGTGCCAGTAGTCAAACTCAGTTGTTGTACTTC
.,TRBV10-3,.,TRBJ1-5,CAISHVRGEQPQHF,TGTGCCATCAGTCACGTCAGGGGCGAACAGCCCCAGCATTTT
.,TRBV12-5,.,TRBJ2-7,CASGSLLSGTKYEQYF,TGTGCTAGTGGTTCACTACTATCCGGGACCAAATACGAGCAGTACTTC
.,TRBV5-1,once,TRBJ1-2,CASSLGGNGYTF,TGCGCCAGCAGCTTGGGAGGGAACGGCTACACCTTC
TRBD2,TRBV6-2/TRBV6-3,.,TRBJ2-7,CASSRLAANYEQYF,TGTGCCAGCAGTCGACTAGCGGCTAACTACGAGCAGTACTTC
TRBD1,TRBV19,few,TRBJ2-3,CASSIKGAGVLADTQYF,TGTGCCAGTAGTATCAAGGGGGCCGGGGTACTAGCAGATACGCAGTATTTT
TRBD2,TRBV5-4,once,TRBJ2-3,CASSTLAGVGMDTQYF,TGTGCCAGCAGCACCTTAGCGGGAGTGGGCATGGATACGCAGTATTTT
TRBD2,TRBV7-3,.,TRBJ2-1,CASSRLAGVNEQFF,TGTGCCAGCAGCCGACTAGCGGGAGTCAATGAGCAGTTCTTC
.,TRBV7-3,.,TRBJ2-5,CASSRGARETQYF,TGTGCCAGCAGCCGGGGGGCGCGGGAGACCCAGTACTTC
TRBD2,TRBV9,.,TRBJ2-1,CASSVMAGGQSEQFF,TGTGCCAGCAGCGTTATGGCGGGGGGGCAGAGTGAGCAGTTCTTC
TRBD2,TRBV7-6,.,TRBJ2-5,CASSLAGSGGAIRETQYF,TGTGCCAGCAGCTTAGCCGGCAGCGGGGGGGCAATACGAGAGACCCAGTACTTC
.,TRBV11-2,.,TRBJ2-1,CASSRTRAPRNEQFF,TGTGCCAGCAGCCGGACCCGGGCCCCACGAAATGAGCAGTTCTTC
TRBD2,TRBV18,.,TRBJ2-7,CASSPIAGVAYEQYF,TGTGCCAGCTCACCGATAGCGGGGGTTGCCTACGAGCAGTACTTC
.,TRBV4-1,.,TRBJ1-2,CASSQLGLQGYTF,TGCGCCAGCAGCCAATTGGGACTCCAAGGCTACACCTTC
.,TRBV19,.,TRBJ1-2,CASSMANDGYTF,TGTGCCAGTAGTATGGCAAATGATGGCTACACCTTC
.,TRBV28,.,TRBJ1-6,CASSFVIRGNSPLHF,TGTGCCAGCAGTTTTGTTATCCGGGGTAATTCACCCCTCCACTTT
.,TRBV19,.,TRBJ1-1,CASSIRFGWLNTEAFF,TGTGCCAGTAGTATAAGGTTTGGCTGGTTGAACACTGAAGCTTTCTTT
.,TRBV4-3,.,TRBJ2-3,CASSREVQQGWNTQYF,TGCGCCAGCAGCCGAGAAGTCCAACAGGGCTGGAATACGCAGTATTTT
.,TRBV7-9,.,TRBJ1-6,CASSLVIHNSPLHF,TGTGCCAGCAGCTTAGTTATCCATAATTCACCCCTCCACTTT
TRBD1,TRBV6-2/TRBV6-3,.,TRBJ2-1,CASSFRQGALFF,TGTGCCAGCAGTTTTCGACAGGGGGCTTTGTTCTTC
.,TRBV18,.,TRBJ2-3,CASSERGDTQYF,TGTGCCAGCTCAGAACGTGGAGATACGCAGTATTTT
TRBD1,TRBV11-2,.,TRBJ1-2,CASSPGAGGLHGYTF,TGTGCCAGCAGCCCGGGCGCAGGGGGACTTCACGGCTACACCTTC
.,TRBV7-2,.,TRBJ2-2,CASSFGTPGELFF,TGTGCCAGCAGCTTTGGAACCCCCGGGGAGCTGTTTTTT
.,TRBV6-5,.,TRBJ1-4,CASSYGGVMEKLFF,TGTGCCAGCAGTTACGGGGGGGTGATGGAAAAACTGTTTTTT
TRBD1,TRBV5-4,.,TRBJ1-1,CASSLAPQGASGNTEAFF,TGTGCCAGCAGCTTGGCCCCACAGGGGGCGTCGGGGAACACTGAAGCTTTCTTT
.,TRBV19,few,TRBJ1-5,CASRGRAGNQPQHF,TGTGCCAGTAGAGGCCGGGCTGGCAATCAGCCCCAGCATTTT
TRBD2,TRBV6-5,.,TRBJ2-7,CASSPVPGGYEQYF,TGTGCCAGCAGCCCGGTGCCGGGGGGCTACGAGCAGTACTTC
.,TRBV29-1,.,TRBJ1-2,CSVSSVSYGYTF,TGCAGCGTTTCTTCGGTATCGTATGGCTACACCTTC
TRBD1,TRBV30,.,TRBJ2-2,CACGTGNTGELFF,TGTGCCTGTGGGACAGGGAACACCGGGGAGCTGTTTTTT
TRBD2,TRBV5-4,.,TRBJ2-5,CASSGLAGGETQYF,TGTGCCAGCAGCGGACTAGCGGGGGGAGAGACCCAGTACTTC
TRBD2,TRBV11-3,.,TRBJ2-1,CASSLVAGPNNEQFF,TGTGCCAGCAGCCTCGTAGCGGGACCAAACAATGAGCAGTTCTTC
.,TRBV29-1,.,TRBJ1-4,CSVTQSVTEKLFF,TGCAGCGTAACACAGTCAGTTACTGAAAAACTGTTTTTT
TRBD1,TRBV27,.,TRBJ1-1,CASSHRGSNTEAFF,TGTGCCAGCAGCCACAGGGGATCGAACACTGAAGCTTTCTTT
.,TRBV7-3,.,TRBJ2-2,CASSPDGNTGELFF,TGTGCCAGCAGCCCGGACGGTAACACCGGGGAGCTGTTTTTT